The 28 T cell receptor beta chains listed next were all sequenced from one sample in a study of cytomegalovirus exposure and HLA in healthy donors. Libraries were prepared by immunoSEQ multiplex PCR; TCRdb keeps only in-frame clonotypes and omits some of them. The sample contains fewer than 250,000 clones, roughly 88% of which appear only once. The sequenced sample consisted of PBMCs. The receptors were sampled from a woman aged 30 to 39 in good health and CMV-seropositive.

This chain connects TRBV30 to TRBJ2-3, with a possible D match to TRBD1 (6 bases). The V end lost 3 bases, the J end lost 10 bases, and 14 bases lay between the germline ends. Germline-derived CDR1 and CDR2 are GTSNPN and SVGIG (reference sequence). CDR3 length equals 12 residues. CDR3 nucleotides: TGTGCCTGGAGGGACAGCGAAGTGCCGCAGTATTTT. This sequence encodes CAWRDSEVPQYF.

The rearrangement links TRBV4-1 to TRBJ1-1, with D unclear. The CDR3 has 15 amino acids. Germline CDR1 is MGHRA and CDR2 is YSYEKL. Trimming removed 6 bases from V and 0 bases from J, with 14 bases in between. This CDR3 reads CASRLSGTVNTEAFF. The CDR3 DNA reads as TGCGCCAGCAGGCTATCGGGTACCGTGAACACTGAAGCTTTCTTT.

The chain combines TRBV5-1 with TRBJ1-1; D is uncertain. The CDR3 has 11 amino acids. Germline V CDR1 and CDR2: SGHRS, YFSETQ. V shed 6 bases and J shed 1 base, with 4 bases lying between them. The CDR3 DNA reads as TGCGCCAGCAAGACGAACACTGAAGCTTTCTTT. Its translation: CASKTNTEAFF.

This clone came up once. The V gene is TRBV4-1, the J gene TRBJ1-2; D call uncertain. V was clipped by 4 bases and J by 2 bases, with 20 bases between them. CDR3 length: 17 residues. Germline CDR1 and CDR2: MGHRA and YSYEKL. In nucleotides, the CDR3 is TGCGCCAGCAGCCTATGGTATGTTGAGGGCAGCAACTATGGCTACACCTTC. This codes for CASSLWYVEGSNYGYTF.

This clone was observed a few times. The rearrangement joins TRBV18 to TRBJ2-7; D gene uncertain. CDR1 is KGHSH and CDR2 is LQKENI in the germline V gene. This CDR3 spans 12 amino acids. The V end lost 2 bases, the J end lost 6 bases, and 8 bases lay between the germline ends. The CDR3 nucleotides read TGTGCCAGCTCACCAGGCCCGGCCGAGCAGTACTTC. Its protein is CASSPGPAEQYF.

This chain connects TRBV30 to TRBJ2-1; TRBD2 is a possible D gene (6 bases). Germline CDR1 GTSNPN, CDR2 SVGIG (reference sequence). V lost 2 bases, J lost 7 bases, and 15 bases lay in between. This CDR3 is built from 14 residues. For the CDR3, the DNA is TGTGCCTGGAGTTTAGGGACCGGGGGAAATGAGCAGTTCTTC. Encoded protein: CAWSLGTGGNEQFF.

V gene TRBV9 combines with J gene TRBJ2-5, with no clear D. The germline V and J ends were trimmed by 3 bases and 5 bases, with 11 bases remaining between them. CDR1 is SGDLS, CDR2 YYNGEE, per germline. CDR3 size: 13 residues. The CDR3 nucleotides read TGTGCCAGCAGCGCTCGGGCTTGGGAGACCCAGTACTTC. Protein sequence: CASSARAWETQYF.

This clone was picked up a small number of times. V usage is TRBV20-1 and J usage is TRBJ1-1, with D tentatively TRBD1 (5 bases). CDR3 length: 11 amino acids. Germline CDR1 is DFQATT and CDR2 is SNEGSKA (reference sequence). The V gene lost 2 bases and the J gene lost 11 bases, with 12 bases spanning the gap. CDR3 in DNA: TGCAGTGCTAGATCGGGGCGGGTTGCTTTCTTT. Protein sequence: CSARSGRVAFF.

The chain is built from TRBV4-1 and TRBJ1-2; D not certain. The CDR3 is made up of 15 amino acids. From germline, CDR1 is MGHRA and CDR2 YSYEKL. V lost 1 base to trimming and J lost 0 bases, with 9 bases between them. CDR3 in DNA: TGCGCCAGCAGCCAAGTGTCAGATACTAACTATGGCTACACCTTC. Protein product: CASSQVSDTNYGYTF.

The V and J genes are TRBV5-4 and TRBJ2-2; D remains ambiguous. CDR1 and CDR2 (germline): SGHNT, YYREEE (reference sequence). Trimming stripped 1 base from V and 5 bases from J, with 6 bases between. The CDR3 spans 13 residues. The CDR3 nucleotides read TGTGCCAGCAGCTTGTTCGGGACCGGGGAGCTGTTTTTT. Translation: CASSLFGTGELFF.

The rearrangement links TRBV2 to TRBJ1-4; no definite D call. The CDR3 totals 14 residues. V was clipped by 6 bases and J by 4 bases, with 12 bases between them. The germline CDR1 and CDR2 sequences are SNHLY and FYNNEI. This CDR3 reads CASSAGPYNEKLFF. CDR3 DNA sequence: TGTGCCAGCAGCGCCGGGCCGTATAATGAAAAACTGTTTTTT.

The CDR3 loop is CASPSHQPQHF. The CDR3 nucleotides read TGTGCCAGCCCTTCCCATCAGCCCCAGCATTTT. The chain joins TRBV21-1 to TRBJ1-5. TRBV21-1 is a known pseudogene. This CDR3 is built from 11 residues.

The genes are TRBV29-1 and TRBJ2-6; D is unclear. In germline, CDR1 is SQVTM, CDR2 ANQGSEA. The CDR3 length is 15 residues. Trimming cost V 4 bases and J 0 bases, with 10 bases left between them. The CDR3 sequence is CSVGSVRSGANVLTF. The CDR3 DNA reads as TGCAGCGTTGGGTCGGTCCGCTCTGGGGCCAACGTCCTGACTTTC.

CDR3 residues: CAWSLTGVDGYTF. In nucleotides, the CDR3 is TGTGCCTGGAGCCTGACAGGGGTGGATGGCTACACCTTC. This chain joins TRBV30 and TRBJ1-2, with 8 bases matching TRBD1. Unmatched junction bases numbered 6, after V lost 3 bases and J lost 6 bases. Germline CDR1 GTSNPN, CDR2 SVGIG (reference sequence). The length of the CDR3 is 13 residues.

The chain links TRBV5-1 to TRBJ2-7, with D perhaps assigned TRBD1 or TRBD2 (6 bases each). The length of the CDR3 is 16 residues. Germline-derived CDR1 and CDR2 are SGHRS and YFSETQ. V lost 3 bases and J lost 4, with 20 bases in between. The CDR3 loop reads CASSWGQGRNRYEQYF. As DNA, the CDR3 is TGCGCCAGCAGCTGGGGGCAGGGGAGGAACAGGTACGAGCAGTACTTC.

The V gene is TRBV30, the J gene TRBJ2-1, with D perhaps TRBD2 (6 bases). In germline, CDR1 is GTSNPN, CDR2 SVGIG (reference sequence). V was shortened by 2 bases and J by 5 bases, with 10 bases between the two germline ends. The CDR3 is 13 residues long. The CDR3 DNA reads TGTGCCTGGAGTAGGGCGGGGAACAATGAGCAGTTCTTC. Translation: CAWSRAGNNEQFF.

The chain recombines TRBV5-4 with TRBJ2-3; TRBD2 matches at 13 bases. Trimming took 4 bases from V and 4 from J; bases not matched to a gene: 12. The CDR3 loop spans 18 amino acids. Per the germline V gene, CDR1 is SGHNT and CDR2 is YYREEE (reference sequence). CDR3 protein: CASSALHGLAGEADTQYF. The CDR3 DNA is TGTGCCAGCAGCGCACTCCATGGACTAGCGGGAGAAGCAGATACGCAGTATTTT. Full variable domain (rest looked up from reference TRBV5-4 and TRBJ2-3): ETGVTQSPTHLIKTRGQQVTLRCSSQSGHNTVSWYQQALGQGPQFIFQYYREEENGRGNFPPRFSGLQFPNYSSELNVNALELDDSALYLCASSALHGLAGEADTQYFGPGTRLTVL.

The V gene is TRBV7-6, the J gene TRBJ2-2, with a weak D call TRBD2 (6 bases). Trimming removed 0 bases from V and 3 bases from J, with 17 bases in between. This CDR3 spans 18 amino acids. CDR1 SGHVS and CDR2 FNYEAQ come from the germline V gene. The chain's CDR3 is CASSLALVLAGDTGELFF. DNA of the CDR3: TGTGCCAGCAGCTTAGCGCTAGTACTAGCTGGGGACACCGGGGAGCTGTTTTTT.

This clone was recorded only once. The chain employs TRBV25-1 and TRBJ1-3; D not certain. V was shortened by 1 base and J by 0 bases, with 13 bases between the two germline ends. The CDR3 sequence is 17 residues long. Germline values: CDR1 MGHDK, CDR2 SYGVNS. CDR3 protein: CASSELGPGFSGNTIYF. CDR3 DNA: TGTGCCAGCAGTGAATTGGGCCCGGGTTTCTCTGGAAACACCATATATTTT. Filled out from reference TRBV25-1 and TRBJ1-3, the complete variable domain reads EADIYQTPRYLVIGTGKKITLECSQTMGHDKMYWYQQDPGMELHLIHYSYGVNSTEKGDLSSESTVSRIRTEHFPLTLESARPSHTSQYLCASSELGPGFSGNTIYFGEGSWLTVV.

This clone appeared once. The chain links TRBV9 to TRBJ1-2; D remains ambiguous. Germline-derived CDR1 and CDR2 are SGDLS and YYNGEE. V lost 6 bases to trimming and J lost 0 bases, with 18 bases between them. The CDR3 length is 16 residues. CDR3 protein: CASTKKEATANYGYTF. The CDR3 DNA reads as TGTGCCAGCACCAAAAAGGAAGCCACAGCTAACTATGGCTACACCTTC.

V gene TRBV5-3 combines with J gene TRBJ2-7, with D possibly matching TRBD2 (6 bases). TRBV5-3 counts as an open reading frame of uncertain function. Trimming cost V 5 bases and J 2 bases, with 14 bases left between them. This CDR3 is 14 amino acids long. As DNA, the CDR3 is TGTGCCAGAAGTGGGGGGACGACCCCCTACGAGCAGTACTTC. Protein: CARSGGTTPYEQYF.

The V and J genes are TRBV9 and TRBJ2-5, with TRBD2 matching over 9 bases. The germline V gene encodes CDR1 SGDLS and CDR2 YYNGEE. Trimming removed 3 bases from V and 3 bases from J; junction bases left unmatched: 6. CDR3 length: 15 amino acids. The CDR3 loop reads CASSGSGSSEETQYF. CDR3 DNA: TGTGCCAGCAGCGGTAGCGGGAGTTCGGAAGAGACCCAGTACTTC.

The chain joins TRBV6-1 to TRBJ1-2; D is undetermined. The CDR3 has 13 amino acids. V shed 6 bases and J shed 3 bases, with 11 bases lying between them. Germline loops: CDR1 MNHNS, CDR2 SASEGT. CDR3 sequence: CASRDQHYYGYTF. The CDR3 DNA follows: TGTGCCAGCAGAGACCAGCACTACTATGGCTACACCTTC.

The CDR3 sequence: CASRGGEGLLGTGELFF. In nucleotides, the CDR3 is TGTGCCAGCAGGGGGGGTGAGGGGCTCTTAGGGACCGGGGAGCTGTTTTTT. J is TRBJ2-2 and V is TRBV27; D might be TRBD2 (6 bases). The CDR3 is 17 amino acids. Germline V lookup: CDR1 MNHEY, CDR2 SMNVEV (reference sequence). V was trimmed by 6 bases and J by 5 bases, leaving 22 bases between them.

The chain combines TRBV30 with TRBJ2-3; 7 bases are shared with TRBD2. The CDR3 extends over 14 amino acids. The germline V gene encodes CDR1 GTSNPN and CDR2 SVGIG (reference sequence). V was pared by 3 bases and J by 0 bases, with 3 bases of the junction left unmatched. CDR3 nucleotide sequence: TGTGCCTGGAGCAGCGGGGTTAGCACAGATACGCAGTATTTT. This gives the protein CAWSSGVSTDTQYF. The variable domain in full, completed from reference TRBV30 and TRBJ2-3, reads SQTIHQWPATLVQPVGSPLSLECTVEGTSNPNLYWYRQAAGRGLQLLFYSVGIGQISSEVPQNLSASRPQDRQFILSSKKLLLSDSGFYLCAWSSGVSTDTQYFGPGTRLTVL.

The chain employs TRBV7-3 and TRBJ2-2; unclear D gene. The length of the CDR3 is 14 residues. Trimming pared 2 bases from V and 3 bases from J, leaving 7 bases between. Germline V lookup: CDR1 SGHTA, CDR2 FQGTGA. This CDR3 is CASSLEPYTGELFF. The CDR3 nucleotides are TGTGCCAGCAGCTTAGAACCATACACCGGGGAGCTGTTTTTT.

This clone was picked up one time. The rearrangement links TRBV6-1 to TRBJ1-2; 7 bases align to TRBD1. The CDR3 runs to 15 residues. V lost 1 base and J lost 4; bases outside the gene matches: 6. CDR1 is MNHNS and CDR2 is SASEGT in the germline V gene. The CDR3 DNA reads TGTGCCAGCAGTGAAGGGGGACAGAATCTCTATGGCTACACCTTC. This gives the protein CASSEGGQNLYGYTF.

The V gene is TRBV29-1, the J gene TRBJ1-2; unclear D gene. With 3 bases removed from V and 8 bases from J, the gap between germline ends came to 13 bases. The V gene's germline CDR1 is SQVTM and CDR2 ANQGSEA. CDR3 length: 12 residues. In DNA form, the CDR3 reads TGCAGCGTTGAGTCCAGGAGTGGCGGCTACACCTTC. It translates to CSVESRSGGYTF.